This T cell receptor (beta chain) was identified in a study of shared clonotypes between healthy human individuals. Broader study findings: Generation probability values for non-shared clonotypes were lower than those for clonotypes shared by all four donors. There were few donors, and this limited the genetic and exposure-history diversity represented.

CD45RA-negative memory and CD45RA+ naive subsets were split from the CD4+ cells. Assay used: immunoSEQ multiplex PCR; TCRdb lists only in-frame clones, some missing. Among about 1.5 million clones listed, 95% to 99% were seen once. This clone was detected once. Its antigen is still unknown. This TCR was sampled from a man aged 25-45 years in good health. Sample: naive CD4+ T cells sorted from blood. Subset: CD45RA+ positively selected.

CDR3 loop: CASSRDKGTSSYNEQFF. Written as DNA, the CDR3 is TGTGCCAGCAGTCGTGACAAAGGGACTAGCTCCTACAATGAGCAGTTCTTC. The V call is TRBV28, the J call TRBJ2-1, with 8 bases fitting TRBD2. Germline V gives CDR1 MDHEN, CDR2 SYDVKM. CDR3 length equals 17 residues. V gave up 5 bases and J gave up 0 bases; unmatched junction bases: 9.